This entry features one TCR beta chain sequence. V dropped 4 bases and J dropped 4 bases, with 17 bases sitting between them. The CDR3 loop spans 15 amino acids. Germline-derived CDR1 and CDR2 are SGHRS and YFSETQ. This sample is drawn from a study of blood T cell repertoires in COVID-19. On the study more broadly: Acute and convalescent COVID-19 specimens originated in the United States, Italy and Spain. Nucleic acid was either cDNA or gDNA, and it came from T cells, B-cell-depleted T cells, or PBMCs.

Original data processing: Reference gene primer amplification gave nucleated cell count estimates. Sequencing was performed with immunoSEQ multiplex PCR; in TCRdb, only in-frame clones are kept and a portion is missing. Clone size and V and J calls were adopted from that table, with D and trimming inferred from the DNA. This sample has nearly 85,000 clones, with 83% found just once. Source material: peripheral blood. V is TRBV5-1 and J is TRBJ1-2; possibly TRBD1 for D (6 bases). This sequence originates from an older woman with acute or convalescent COVID-19. CDR3 in amino acids: CASSITTTGFYGYTF. The CDR3 nucleotides are TGCGCCAGCAGCATCACCACCACAGGGTTCTATGGCTACACCTTC.